A selection of T cell receptor beta chains follows, all from one sample in a study of CD8 T cells in ankylosing spondylitis. Using its own MiXCR run on the 5' RACE reads, TCRdb lists one record per CDR3 protein. The sample includes more than 600,000 distinct CDR3 sequences, under 20% of them seen just once. Sequenced sample: blood, either unsorted or a sorted T cell fraction (not recorded which). The receptors derive from a male donor with ankylosing spondylitis. Both conserved end residues are part of each CDR3. A D gene is named only where the DNA matches it firmly. Size is stated for part of the rows, as once, few or many counts, or as a class when the clone is expanded.

CASSYASGLYNEQFF	TRBD2	TRBJ2-1	few	TRBV6-5
CASSTGTGASYEQYF	TRBD1	TRBJ2-7	.	TRBV5-8
CAGGGQMNTEAFF	.	TRBJ1-1	few	TRBV5-5
CASSLLGAGETQYF	.	TRBJ2-5	.	TRBV7-6
CASSHRDRVIGELFF	TRBD1	TRBJ2-2	.	TRBV7-8
CASSLTGAGGHGKNEQFF	TRBD1	TRBJ2-1	.	TRBV3-1
CASSYISWGRGAEAFF	.	TRBJ1-1	few	TRBV11-2
CASSPEPRRGPHTDTQYF	.	TRBJ2-3	.	TRBV11-2
CASSTGGFENTIYF	TRBD1	TRBJ1-3	few	TRBV12-3/TRBV12-4
CASSAGTHQPQHF	.	TRBJ1-5	.	TRBV18
CASRLENIDGYTF	.	TRBJ1-2	.	TRBV12-3/TRBV12-4
CASSTKRTGGAISEAFF	TRBD1	TRBJ1-1	.	TRBV27
CAWSGRLAGVFEQFF	TRBD2	TRBJ2-1	once	TRBV30
CASSPTPDFSSYNEQFF	.	TRBJ2-1	few	TRBV5-6
CASSQDTYTDTQYF	.	TRBJ2-3	few	TRBV3-1
CASSLAQFSMNTEAFF	.	TRBJ1-1	few	TRBV5-1
CASSYPSGASYEQYF	TRBD2	TRBJ2-7	.	TRBV6-2/TRBV6-3
CASSPLADSTGELFF	TRBD2	TRBJ2-2	few	TRBV5-1
CASSPAAQGTEAFF	.	TRBJ1-1	few	TRBV18
CASSHGRETQYF	.	TRBJ2-5	few	TRBV3-1
CASSRGHPVSYEQYF	.	TRBJ2-7	.	TRBV6-1
CSAPRLAGYNEQFF	TRBD2	TRBJ2-1	few	TRBV29-1
CASSQVGTGPDNEQFF	TRBD1	TRBJ2-1	few	TRBV4-1
CASSFRGDNSPLHF	.	TRBJ1-6	few	TRBV5-1
CASSLTGGRTSSGANVLTF	.	TRBJ2-6	few	TRBV12-3/TRBV12-4
CASSLAGGEQPQHF	TRBD1	TRBJ1-5	few	TRBV7-6
CASSLFRTGDYEQYF	.	TRBJ2-7	few	TRBV11-2
CASSPAPSGINNEQFF	TRBD2	TRBJ2-1	few	TRBV4-2
CASKGRGDQETQYF	.	TRBJ2-5	few	TRBV6-2/TRBV6-3
CSANQGGLAEAFF	TRBD1	TRBJ1-1	few	TRBV20-1
CSARDAGGQGYTF	TRBD1	TRBJ1-2	.	TRBV20-1
CASKERAGPDTQYF	.	TRBJ2-3	.	TRBV6-1
CASSVDPGRGTDTQYF	.	TRBJ2-3	few	TRBV9
CASIGRATDTQYF	.	TRBJ2-3	few	TRBV27
CSASRAGESPYQETQYF	TRBD2	TRBJ2-5	many	TRBV20-1
CAISESGGGIETGELFF	.	TRBJ2-2	few	TRBV10-3
CASSYAQNLGQYF	.	TRBJ2-7	.	TRBV28
CSAQPSSGLYEQYF	TRBD2	TRBJ2-7	few	TRBV20-1
CSAEKPNTGELFF	.	TRBJ2-2	.	TRBV20-1
CASSWETGARLNEQYF	TRBD1	TRBJ2-7	.	TRBV18
CASSRGTLAQMAQYF	.	TRBJ2-3	.	TRBV7-9
CASSLVGVGYGYTF	.	TRBJ1-2	few	TRBV7-2
CASSERGTRVGLYNEQFF	.	TRBJ2-1	many	TRBV6-1